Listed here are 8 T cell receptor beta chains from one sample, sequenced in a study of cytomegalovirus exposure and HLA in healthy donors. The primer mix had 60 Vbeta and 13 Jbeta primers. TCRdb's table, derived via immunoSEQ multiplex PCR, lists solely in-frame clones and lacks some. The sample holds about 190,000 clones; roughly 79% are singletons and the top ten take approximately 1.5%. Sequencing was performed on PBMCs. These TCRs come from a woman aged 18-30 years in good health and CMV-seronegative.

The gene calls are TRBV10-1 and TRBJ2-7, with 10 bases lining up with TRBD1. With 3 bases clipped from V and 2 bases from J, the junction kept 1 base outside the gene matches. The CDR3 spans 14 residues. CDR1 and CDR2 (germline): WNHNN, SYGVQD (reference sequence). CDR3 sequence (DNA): TGCGCCAGCAGTGAAGGGACAGGGGCCTACGAGCAGTACTTC. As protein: CASSEGTGAYEQYF.

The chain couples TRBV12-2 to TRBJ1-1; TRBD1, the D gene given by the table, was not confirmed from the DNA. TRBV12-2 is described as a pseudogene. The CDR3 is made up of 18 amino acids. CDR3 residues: CASRLAGTGGFKNTEAFF. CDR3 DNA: TGTGCAAGTCGCTTAGCCGGGACAGGGGGCTTTAAGAACACTGAAGCTTTCTTT.

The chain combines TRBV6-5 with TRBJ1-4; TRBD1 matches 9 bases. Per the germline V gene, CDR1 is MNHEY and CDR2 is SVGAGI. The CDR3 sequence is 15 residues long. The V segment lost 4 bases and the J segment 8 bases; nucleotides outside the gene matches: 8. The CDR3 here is CASSSTQGAREKLFF. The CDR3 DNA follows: TGTGCCAGCAGTTCCACACAGGGGGCGCGAGAAAAACTGTTTTTT.

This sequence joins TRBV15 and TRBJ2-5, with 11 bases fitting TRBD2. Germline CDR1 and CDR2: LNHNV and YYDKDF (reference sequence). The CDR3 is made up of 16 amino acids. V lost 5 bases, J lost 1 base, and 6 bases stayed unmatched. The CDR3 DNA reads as TGTGCCACCAGCCCAAGGACTAGCGGGTTCCAAGAGACCCAGTACTTC. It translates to CATSPRTSGFQETQYF.

CDR3 protein: CAWTGGGPYEQYF. The DNA of the CDR3 is TGTGCCTGGACGGGGGGCGGGCCCTACGAGCAGTACTTC. V and J are TRBV30 and TRBJ2-7; TRBD2 is a possible D gene (7 bases). The CDR3 is 13 amino acids. CDR1 is GTSNPN, CDR2 SVGIG, per germline (reference sequence). The germline V and J ends were trimmed by 4 bases and 2 bases, with 12 bases remaining between them.

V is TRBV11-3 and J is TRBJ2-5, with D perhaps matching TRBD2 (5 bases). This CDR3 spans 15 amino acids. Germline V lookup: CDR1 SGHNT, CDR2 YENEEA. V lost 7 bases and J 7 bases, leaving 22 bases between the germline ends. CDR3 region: CASTAGILDAGTQYF. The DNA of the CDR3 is TGTGCCAGCACCGCCGGGATCCTTGACGCGGGGACCCAGTACTTC.

The CDR3 here is CASSLVTTGGSEQYF. Here the CDR3 DNA reads TGTGCCAGCAGTTTAGTGACGACAGGGGGATCCGAGCAGTACTTC. The gene calls are TRBV28 and TRBJ2-7; 9 bases line up with TRBD1. This CDR3 is 15 amino acids long. With 2 bases clipped from V and 6 bases from J, the junction kept 8 bases outside the gene matches. Germline V gene lookup returns CDR1 MDHEN and CDR2 SYDVKM.

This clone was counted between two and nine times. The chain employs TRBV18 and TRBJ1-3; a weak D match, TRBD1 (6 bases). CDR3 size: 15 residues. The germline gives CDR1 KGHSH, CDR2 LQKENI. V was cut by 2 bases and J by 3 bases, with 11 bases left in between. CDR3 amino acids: CASSPEMDSGNTIYF. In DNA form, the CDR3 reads TGTGCCAGCTCACCAGAGATGGACAGTGGAAACACCATATATTTT.